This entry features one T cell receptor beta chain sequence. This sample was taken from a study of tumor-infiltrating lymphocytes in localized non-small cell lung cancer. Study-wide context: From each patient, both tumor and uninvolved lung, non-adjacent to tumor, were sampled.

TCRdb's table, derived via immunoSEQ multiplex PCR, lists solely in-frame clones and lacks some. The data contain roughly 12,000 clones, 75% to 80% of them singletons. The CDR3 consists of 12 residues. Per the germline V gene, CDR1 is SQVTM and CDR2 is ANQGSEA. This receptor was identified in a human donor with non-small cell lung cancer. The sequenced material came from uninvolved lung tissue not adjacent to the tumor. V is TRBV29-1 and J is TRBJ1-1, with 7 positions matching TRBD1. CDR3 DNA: TGCGGCCACAGGGGAATGAACACTGAAGCTTTCTTT. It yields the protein CGHRGMNTEAFF. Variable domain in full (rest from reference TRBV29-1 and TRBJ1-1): SAVISQKPSRDICQRGTSLTIQCQVDSQVTMMFWYRQQPGQSLTLIATANQGSEATYESGFVIDKFPISRPNLTFSTLTVSNMSPEDSSIYLCGHRGMNTEAFFGQGTRLTVV.